This T cell receptor beta chain was identified in a study of shared clonotypes between healthy human individuals. Study overall: Used for every donor were three CD4 naive, three CD4 memory, two CD8 naive and one CD8 memory plate.

Whole-study results and caveats: Four donors shared about 5% of their naive CD4 clonotypes.

This clone was observed once. Antigen unknown. Clones were read by immunoSEQ multiplex PCR, and TCRdb kept only the in-frame ones, dropping some. Counted here are 2,500,000 or so clones, 80% to 95% occurring once; the ten biggest clones make up approximately 0.41%. Trimming removed 7 bases from V and 1 base from J, with 14 bases in between. The CDR3 runs to 15 residues. CDR1 MNHNS and CDR2 SASEGT come from the germline V gene. Sequenced: naive CD4+ T cells from PBMCs. Subset defined: CD45RA+ positively selected. The TCR was taken from a man aged 18 to 29 in good health. Some clones in this sample may be carry-over from other donors' samples. The chain links TRBV6-1 to TRBJ1-5; D is uncertain. The CDR3 sequence is CASTLSADSNQPQHF. The CDR3 coding sequence is TGTGCCAGCACCCTCTCGGCGGACAGCAATCAGCCCCAGCATTTT.